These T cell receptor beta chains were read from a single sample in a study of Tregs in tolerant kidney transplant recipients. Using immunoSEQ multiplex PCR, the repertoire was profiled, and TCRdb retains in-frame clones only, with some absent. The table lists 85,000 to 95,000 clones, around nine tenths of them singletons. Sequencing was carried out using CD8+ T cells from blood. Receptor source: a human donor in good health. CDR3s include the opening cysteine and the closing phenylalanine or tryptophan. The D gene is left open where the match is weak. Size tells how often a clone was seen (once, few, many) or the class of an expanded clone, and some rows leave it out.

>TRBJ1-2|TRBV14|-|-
CASSSESVSFYGYTF
TGTGCCAGCAGTTCAGAATCGGTCAGCTTCTATGGCTACACCTTC
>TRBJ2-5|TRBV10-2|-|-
CASTPERRTQETQYF
TGCGCCAGCACCCCGGAGCGGCGGACCCAAGAGACCCAGTACTTC
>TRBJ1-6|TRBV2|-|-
CASSERRPNSYNSPLHF
TGTGCCAGCAGTGAGAGGAGACCGAACTCCTATAATTCACCCCTCCACTTT
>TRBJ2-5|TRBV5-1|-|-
CASSPGQLYQETQYF
TGCGCCAGCAGCCCCGGGCAGCTGTACCAAGAGACCCAGTACTTC
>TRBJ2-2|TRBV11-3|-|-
CASSFTIGELFF
TGTGCCAGCAGCTTCACTATCGGGGAGCTGTTTTTT
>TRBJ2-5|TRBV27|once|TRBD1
CASSPTTGKETQYF
TGTGCCAGCAGTCCGACGACAGGGAAAGAGACCCAGTACTTC
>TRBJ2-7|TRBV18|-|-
CASSPSRGYEQYF
TGTGCCAGCTCCCCTAGCCGGGGCTACGAGCAGTACTTC
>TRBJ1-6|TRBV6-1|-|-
CASSLSGDNSPLHF
TGTGCCAGCAGTCTTTCAGGGGACAATTCACCCCTCCACTTT
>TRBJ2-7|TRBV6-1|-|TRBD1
CASSAGQVNPYEQYF
TGTGCCAGCAGTGCGGGACAGGTTAATCCCTACGAGCAGTACTTC
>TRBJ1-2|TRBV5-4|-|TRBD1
CASSLVSGGGGYTF
TGTGCCAGCAGCTTGGTGTCAGGGGGAGGCGGCTACACCTTC
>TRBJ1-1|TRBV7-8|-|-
CASSPGRNTEAFF
TGTGCCAGCAGCCCCGGACGGAACACTGAAGCTTTCTTT
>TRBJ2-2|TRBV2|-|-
CASSESSYPGELFF
TGTGCCAGCAGTGAAAGTAGCTACCCCGGGGAGCTGTTTTTT
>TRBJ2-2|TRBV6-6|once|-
CASSYSSDTGELFF
TGTGCCAGCAGTTACTCTAGCGACACCGGGGAGCTGTTTTTT
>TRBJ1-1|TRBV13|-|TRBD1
CASSFLPGQGSEAFF
TGTGCCAGCAGCTTTCTTCCGGGACAGGGGTCTGAAGCTTTCTTT
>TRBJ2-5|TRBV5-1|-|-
CASSLVLAPRTQYF
TGCGCCAGCAGCTTGGTACTAGCCCCCAGGACCCAGTACTTC
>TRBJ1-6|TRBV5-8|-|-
CASSWPASSYNSPLHF
TGTGCCAGCAGCTGGCCCGCTAGCTCCTATAATTCACCCCTCCACTTT
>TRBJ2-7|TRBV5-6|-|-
CASSSLVPYEQYF
TGTGCCAGCAGCTCCCTTGTGCCCTACGAGCAGTACTTC
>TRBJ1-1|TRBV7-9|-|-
CASSSPPQGWYTEAFF
TGTGCCAGCAGCTCCCCTCCCCAGGGGTGGTACACTGAAGCTTTCTTT
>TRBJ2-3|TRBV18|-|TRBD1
CASSPRDRGGTDTQYF
TGTGCCAGCTCACCAAGGGACAGGGGGGGCACAGATACGCAGTATTTT
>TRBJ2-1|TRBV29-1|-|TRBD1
CSAPRDSRYNEQFF
TGCAGCGCACCCCGGGACAGTCGCTACAATGAGCAGTTCTTC
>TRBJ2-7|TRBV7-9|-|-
CASSWASYEQYF
TGTGCCAGCAGCTGGGCGAGCTACGAGCAGTACTTC
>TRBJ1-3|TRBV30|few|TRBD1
CAWDRDRAGNTIYF
TGTGCCTGGGACCGGGACAGGGCTGGAAACACCATATATTTT
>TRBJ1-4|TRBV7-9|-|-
CASSLGRGNEKLFF
TGTGCCAGCAGCTTAGGCAGGGGCAATGAAAAACTGTTTTTT
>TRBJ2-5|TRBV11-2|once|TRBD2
CASSSLAYQETQYF
TGTGCCAGCAGCTCACTAGCGTACCAAGAGACCCAGTACTTC
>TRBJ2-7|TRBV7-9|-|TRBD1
CASSLLGRGNSYEQYF
TGTGCCAGCAGCTTATTGGGCAGGGGGAATTCCTACGAGCAGTACTTC
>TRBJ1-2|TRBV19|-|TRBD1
CASSATGTGYGYTF
TGTGCCAGTAGTGCGACCGGGACAGGCTATGGCTACACCTTC
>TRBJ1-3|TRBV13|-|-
CASSLYQGDWENTIYF
TGTGCCAGCAGCTTATATCAGGGCGATTGGGAGAACACCATATATTTT
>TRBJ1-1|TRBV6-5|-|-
CASSYISNTEAFF
TGTGCCAGCAGTTACATCTCGAACACTGAAGCTTTCTTT
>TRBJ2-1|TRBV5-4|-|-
CASSPPGTPFHEQFF
TGTGCCAGCAGCCCTCCCGGGACCCCATTCCATGAGCAGTTCTTC
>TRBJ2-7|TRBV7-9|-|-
CASSTTVSYEQYF
TGTGCCAGCAGCACGACGGTCTCCTACGAGCAGTACTTC
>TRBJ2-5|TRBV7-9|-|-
CASSRPGDEETQYF
TGTGCCAGCAGCCGCCCGGGGGACGAAGAGACTCAGTACTTC
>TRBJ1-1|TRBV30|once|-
CAWRQPDSPGTEAFF
TGTGCCTGGAGACAACCCGACAGCCCTGGGACTGAAGCTTTCTTT
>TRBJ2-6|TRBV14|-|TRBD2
CASSQAGLALSGANVLTF
TGTGCCAGCAGCCAGGCCGGACTAGCCCTCTCTGGGGCCAACGTCCTGACTTTC
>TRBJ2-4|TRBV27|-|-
CASSLSVGLAKNIQYF
TGTGCCAGCAGTTTATCTGTGGGGTTAGCCAAAAACATTCAGTACTTC
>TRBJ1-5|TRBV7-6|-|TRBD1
CASSPQGANRYSNQPQHF
TGTGCCAGCAGCCCACAGGGGGCTAATCGATACAGCAATCAGCCCCAGCATTTT
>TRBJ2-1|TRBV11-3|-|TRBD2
CASSSGSSYNEQFF
TGTGCCAGCAGCAGCGGGAGCTCCTACAATGAGCAGTTCTTC
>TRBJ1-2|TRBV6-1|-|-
CASSEAHPGTWVYGYTF
TGTGCCAGCAGTGAAGCTCACCCCGGGACCTGGGTTTATGGCTACACCTTC
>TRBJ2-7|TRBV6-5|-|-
CASSYSTGGSSEQYF
TGTGCCAGCAGTTACTCGACAGGTGGTAGCTCCGAGCAGTACTTC
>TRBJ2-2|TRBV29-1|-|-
CSVEGDQPNTGELFF
TGCAGCGTTGAAGGGGACCAGCCTAACACCGGGGAGCTGTTTTTT
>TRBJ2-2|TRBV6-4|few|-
CASSEESTGELFF
TGTGCCAGCAGTGAAGAGTCCACCGGGGAGCTGTTTTTT
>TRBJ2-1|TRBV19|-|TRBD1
CASSIWTGGAELSRGQFF
TGTGCCAGTAGTATCTGGACAGGTGGTGCAGAGCTCTCCCGCGGGCAGTTCTTC
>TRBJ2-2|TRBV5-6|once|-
CASSLIRGPGELFF
TGTGCCAGCAGCTTGATTAGAGGCCCCGGGGAGCTGTTTTTT
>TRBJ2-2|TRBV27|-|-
CASSLFGGYTGELFF
TGTGCCAGCAGTTTATTTGGGGGATACACCGGGGAGCTGTTTTTT
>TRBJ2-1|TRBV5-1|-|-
CASSLDRARSYNEQFF
TGCGCCAGCAGCTTGGACAGGGCACGCTCCTACAATGAGCAGTTCTTC
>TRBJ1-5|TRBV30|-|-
CAWSPSDSFWSNQPQHF
TGTGCCTGGAGTCCTTCTGACAGTTTCTGGAGCAATCAGCCCCAGCATTTT
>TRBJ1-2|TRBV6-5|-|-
CASSYPGRPWDYGYTF
TGTGCCAGCAGTTACCCGGGCAGACCATGGGACTATGGCTACACCTTC
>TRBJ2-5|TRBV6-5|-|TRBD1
CASSAGTGDQETQYF
TGTGCCAGCAGTGCCGGGACAGGGGACCAAGAGACCCAGTACTTC
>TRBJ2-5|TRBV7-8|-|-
CASSLGPGKETQYF
TGTGCCAGCAGCTTAGGTCCAGGGAAAGAGACCCAGTACTTC
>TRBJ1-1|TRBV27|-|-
CASGGDTEAFF
TGTGCCAGCGGGGGGGACACTGAAGCTTTCTTT
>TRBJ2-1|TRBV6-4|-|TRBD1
CASSRQGGVGNDEQFF
TGTGCCAGCAGCAGACAGGGTGGGGTAGGGAACGATGAGCAGTTCTTC
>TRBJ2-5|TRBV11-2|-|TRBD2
CASSLVPSGNQETQYF
TGTGCCAGCAGCTTAGTCCCTAGCGGGAACCAAGAGACCCAGTACTTC
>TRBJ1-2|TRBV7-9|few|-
CASTWVGALSYGYTF
TGTGCCAGCACCTGGGTAGGGGCTCTGAGCTATGGCTACACCTTC
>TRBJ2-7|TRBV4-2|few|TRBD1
CASSQDPTGGEEQYF
TGTGCCAGCAGCCAAGACCCGACAGGGGGCGAAGAGCAGTACTTC
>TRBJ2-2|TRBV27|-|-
CASSTQGPTRELFF
TGTGCCAGCAGTACGCAGGGGCCAACCCGGGAGCTGTTTTTT
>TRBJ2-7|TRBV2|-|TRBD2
CASSELAGGRVGEQYF
TGTGCCAGCAGTGAACTAGCGGGAGGCCGGGTGGGGGAGCAGTACTTC